This passage covers 20 T cell receptor beta chains from one sample sequenced in a study of T cells after yellow fever vaccination. Each CDR3 protein is one row after TCRdb ran MiXCR on the 5' RACE reads. The sample holds some 350,000 distinct CDR3 sequences, approximately 5.7% seen once. The sample here was PBMCs, taken 5 days after the yellow fever booster vaccination. The origin of the receptors is a man under 40 who received the YFV17D yellow fever vaccine.

The V and J genes are TRBV7-1 and TRBJ2-1; 13 bases fit TRBD2. TRBV7-1 is noted as an ORF with a role that remains uncertain. With V trimmed by 9 bases and J by 5 bases, 7 bases remained unmatched. This CDR3 spans 15 amino acids. CDR3 amino acids: CARSLGLAGNNEQFF. CDR3 nucleotides: TGTGCCAGGAGCCTGGGACTAGCGGGGAACAATGAGCAGTTCTTC.

In DNA, the CDR3 is TGTGCCAGCAGTGAGTCGTGGACTAGTTACTACAATGAGCAGTTCTTC. Protein: CASSESWTSYYNEQFF. This chain joins TRBV2 and TRBJ2-1; 7 bases fit TRBD2. Per germline, CDR1 SNHLY and CDR2 FYNNEI. The junction had 8 bases not matched to a gene; V was cut back by 3 bases and J by 3 bases. The CDR3 loop spans 16 amino acids.

This clonotype was picked up a small number of times. V is TRBV20-1 and J is TRBJ2-3, with D unresolved. Per the germline V gene, CDR1 is DFQATT and CDR2 is SNEGSKA (reference sequence). Trimming pared 5 bases from V and 0 bases from J, leaving 12 bases between. CDR3 size: 14 residues. The DNA for the CDR3 is TGCAGTGCTGTAAGTGAAGATAGCACAGATACGCAGTATTTT. Its protein is CSAVSEDSTDTQYF.

The rearrangement uses TRBV18 and TRBJ2-1; D is perhaps TRBD2 (6 bases). The V end lost 3 bases, the J end lost 9 bases, and 21 bases lay between the germline ends. The germline gives CDR1 KGHSH, CDR2 LQKENI. This CDR3 is 16 amino acids long. CDR3: CASSPRSGLQAGEQFF. CDR3 DNA sequence: TGTGCCAGCTCACCGAGATCGGGACTCCAGGCGGGTGAGCAGTTCTTC.

This clonotype was seen repeatedly, ten times or more. The rearrangement joins TRBV15 to TRBJ2-1; TRBD2 might be the D (5 bases). The ends were cut back, 3 bases at V and 7 bases at J, with 10 bases in the middle. CDR3 length equals 13 residues. Germline V lookup: CDR1 LNHNV, CDR2 YYDKDF (reference sequence). The CDR3: CATSSYRENEQFF. The CDR3 region has the DNA TGTGCCACCAGCAGTTACCGGGAAAATGAGCAGTTCTTC.

On this clonotype: This may stem from a read error, because a much larger clone lies one nucleotide away. The J gene is TRBJ2-7, the V gene TRBV9; D is possibly TRBD2 (5 bases). Trimming took off 0 bases at V and 5 bases at J, with 15 bases between the two ends. Per germline, CDR1 SGDLS and CDR2 YYNGEE. The CDR3 covers 15 residues. CDR3 protein: CASSVEVRREHEQYF. DNA of the CDR3: TGTGCCAGCAGCGTAGAGGTCCGTCGGGAACACGAGCAGTACTTC.

The chain links TRBV7-2 to TRBJ2-5; no clear D gene. This CDR3 region has 11 residues. V shed 2 bases and J shed 9 bases, with 7 bases lying between them. Per the germline V gene, CDR1 is SGHTA and CDR2 is FQGNSA. The CDR3 DNA reads TGTGCCAGCAGCTTATATGAGTCCCAGTACTTC. The encoded protein is CASSLYESQYF.

This chain connects TRBV7-2 to TRBJ1-1; D gene uncertain. V lost 4 bases to trimming and J lost 0 bases, with 6 bases between them. Germline V lookup: CDR1 SGHTA, CDR2 FQGNSA. CDR3 size: 13 residues. The CDR3 loop is CASSSYMNTEAFF. CDR3 DNA: TGTGCCAGCAGCTCTTACATGAACACTGAAGCTTTCTTT.

Ten or more counts support this clonotype. The genes are TRBV7-9 and TRBJ2-1, with 7 bases lining up with TRBD2. The junction had 9 bases not matched to a gene; V was cut back by 4 bases and J by 6 bases. The CDR3 extends over 15 amino acids. CDR1 and CDR2 from the germline V gene are SEHNR and FQNEAQ (reference sequence). The CDR3 loop is CASSSGLGWTNEQFF. DNA of the CDR3: TGTGCCAGCAGCTCTGGACTAGGGTGGACCAATGAGCAGTTCTTC.

CDR3 coding DNA: TGCAGCGTTTCGGGATTACTCTACGAGCAGTACTTC. Protein sequence: CSVSGLLYEQYF. The chain couples TRBV29-1 to TRBJ2-7; D is perhaps TRBD2 (5 bases). There are 12 residues in the CDR3. Per germline, CDR1 SQVTM and CDR2 ANQGSEA. The germline V and J ends were trimmed by 5 bases and 3 bases, with 11 bases remaining between them.

In its sample, this clonotype was seen many times. The rearrangement links TRBV5-1 to TRBJ2-5; 8 nucleotides line up with TRBD1. Germline CDR1 and CDR2: SGHRS and YFSETQ. The ends lost 4 bases at V and 5 bases at J; junction bases unmatched: 16. CDR3 length: 17 amino acids. CDR3 in DNA: TGCGCCAGCAGCCTCCAAGGGGGACAGGCCCCGCCGGAGACCCAGTACTTC. Its translation is CASSLQGGQAPPETQYF.

There are a few counts of this clonotype. V and J are TRBV4-3 and TRBJ2-3, with D maybe TRBD2 (7 bases). V lost 3 bases and J lost 4, with 14 bases in between. In germline, CDR1 is LGHNA, CDR2 YSLEER. The CDR3 is 15 residues long. Written as DNA, the CDR3 is TGCGCCAGCAGCCATCTGGGAGGGGGTGCAGATACGCAGTATTTT. As protein: CASSHLGGGADTQYF.

This clonotype appeared many times. The chain recombines TRBV10-1 with TRBJ2-2, with 8 bases matching TRBD2. The J segment lost 1 base and the V segment lost 6 bases, leaving 4 bases of the junction unmatched. In germline, CDR1 is WNHNN, CDR2 SYGVQD (reference sequence). This CDR3 is built from 15 residues. Here the CDR3 DNA reads TGCGCCAGCAGCGCACTAGCGGAGAACACCGGGGAGCTGTTTTTT. It encodes CASSALAENTGELFF.

This clonotype was observed many times. The chain recombines TRBV12-3 or TRBV12-4 with TRBJ2-5; the match to TRBD1 covers 7 bases. This CDR3 spans 13 amino acids. Trimming at V came to 5 bases and at J to 5 bases, leaving 5 bases not matched to a gene. The CDR3 protein is CASSRDSGETQYF. The CDR3 DNA is TGTGCCAGCAGTCGGGACAGTGGCGAGACCCAGTACTTC.

A few counts support this clonotype. The V and J genes are TRBV12-3 or TRBV12-4 and TRBJ2-5, with a weak D call TRBD1 (5 bases). Trimming stripped 5 bases from V and 6 bases from J, with 13 bases between. The CDR3 consists of 13 residues. In DNA form, the CDR3 reads TGTGCCAGCAGTCCCGCCAGGGAAAAGACCCAGTACTTC. Amino acids: CASSPAREKTQYF.

A remark on this clonotype: This may arise from a read error, as a much more abundant clone is one base away. The chain links TRBV29-1 to TRBJ2-1, with TRBD2 matching over 7 bases. The V segment lost 7 bases and the J segment 4 bases; nucleotides outside the gene matches: 13. CDR1 is SQVTM, CDR2 ANQGSEA, per germline. The CDR3 runs to 15 residues. The DNA of the CDR3 is TGCAGCGGCCTTAGAGGGAGGGAATCTTACAATGAGCAGTTCTTC. Protein sequence: CSGLRGRESYNEQFF.

This clonotype was picked up many times. V usage is TRBV30 and J usage is TRBJ2-1; D is ambiguous. Germline values: CDR1 GTSNPN, CDR2 SVGIG (reference sequence). V lost 0 bases to trimming and J lost 2 bases, with 17 bases between them. This CDR3 spans 17 amino acids. CDR3 nucleotide sequence: TGTGCCTGGAGTGTGGGATCGGGTCCTATGACCTACAATGAGCAGTTCTTC. This encodes CAWSVGSGPMTYNEQFF.

This clonotype has a handful of counts. V is TRBV19 and J is TRBJ1-2, with D perhaps TRBD1 (6 bases). The V and J ends lost 5 bases and 4 bases respectively, with 20 bases between them. This CDR3 region has 16 residues. CDR1 and CDR2 from the germline V gene are LNHDA and SQIVND (reference sequence). The CDR3 region is CASSPIPVQGSYGYTF. CDR3 DNA: TGTGCCAGTAGTCCCATCCCGGTACAGGGCAGCTATGGCTACACCTTC.

This clonotype was counted a few times. CDR3 coding DNA: TGTGCCAGCAGCTTAGCGGGACAGGGGATTGGCGGGGAGCTGTTTTTT. Translating gives CASSLAGQGIGGELFF. The chain links TRBV11-1 to TRBJ2-2, with TRBD1 identical over 10 bases. Per germline, CDR1 SGHAT and CDR2 FQDESV (reference sequence). The trim removed 0 bases at V and 7 bases at J, leaving 5 bases unmatched. The CDR3 extends over 16 amino acids.

V is TRBV5-6 and J is TRBJ1-1; 7 bases are shared with TRBD1. Germline V lookup: CDR1 SGHDT, CDR2 YYEEEE. The V segment lost 0 bases and the J segment 5 bases; nucleotides outside the gene matches: 7. CDR3 size: 15 residues. This chain's CDR3 is CASSLDRGRVTEAFF. CDR3 nucleotides: TGTGCCAGCAGCTTGGATAGGGGGCGCGTAACTGAAGCTTTCTTT.